The 28 T cell receptor beta chains in this list originate from one sample, sequenced in a study of cytomegalovirus exposure and HLA in healthy donors. With 60 Vbeta and 13 Jbeta primers, the PCR was carried out. The repertoire was sequenced with immunoSEQ multiplex PCR; TCRdb's copy has only in-frame clones and lacks some. The data show fewer than 200,000 clones, about 85% seen once. The sample consisted of PBMCs. These receptor sequences come from a man aged 18-30 years in good health and CMV-seropositive.

This clone was counted a single time. This sequence joins TRBV30 and TRBJ2-3; 10 nucleotides line up with TRBD2. The V gene's germline CDR1 is GTSNPN and CDR2 SVGIG (reference sequence). V shed 1 base, J shed 6 bases, and the junction held 10 bases outside the gene matches. This CDR3 spans 16 amino acids. Here the CDR3 DNA reads TGTGCCTGGAGTGGGGGTAGCGGGGGGAAGGTGGATACGCAGTATTTT. Translating gives CAWSGGSGGKVDTQYF.

This clone was seen a few times. The chain employs TRBV5-6 and TRBJ2-5, with 7 bases aligning to TRBD1. With V trimmed by 0 bases and J by 1 base, 6 bases remained unmatched. There are 16 residues in the CDR3. Germline V gene data show CDR1 as SGHDT and CDR2 as YYEEEE. CDR3 bases: TGTGCCAGCAGCTTGGGGTACAGGGGCCGCCAAGAGACCCAGTACTTC. Its translation is CASSLGYRGRQETQYF.

J is TRBJ1-1 and V is TRBV7-8; 10 positions match TRBD1. V was pared by 7 bases and J by 2 bases, with 28 bases of the junction left unmatched. The germline gives CDR1 SGHVS, CDR2 FQNEAQ. The CDR3 contains 22 residues. CDR3 in amino acids: CASNTNRDRGQLRYLFNTEAFF. CDR3 bases: TGTGCCAGCAACACGAACCGCGACAGGGGGCAATTACGGTATCTTTTTAACACTGAAGCTTTCTTT.

The chain carries TRBV2 and TRBJ2-7; 11 nucleotides match TRBD2. The CDR3 has 15 amino acids. The junction had 4 bases not matched to a gene; V was cut back by 6 bases and J by 0 bases. In germline, CDR1 is SNHLY, CDR2 FYNNEI. The CDR3 nucleotides read TGTGCCAGCAGACCAACTAGCGGGGGCTCCTACGAGCAGTACTTC. Translated: CASRPTSGGSYEQYF.

The chain joins TRBV7-9 to TRBJ1-2; D ambiguous. The germline V and J ends were trimmed by 8 bases and 2 bases, with 15 bases remaining between them. The CDR3 is 14 residues long. Germline values: CDR1 SEHNR, CDR2 FQNEAQ (reference sequence). The DNA for the CDR3 is TGTGCCAGCTCCTTCACGGGTGGGAACTATGGCTACACCTTC. It is translated as CASSFTGGNYGYTF.

Turning to this clone: Relative to the germline gene, one junction end is altered; a read error may explain this. V usage is TRBV29-1 and J usage is TRBJ2-1, with TRBD2 matching over 13 bases. CDR1 SQVTM and CDR2 ANQGSEA come from the germline V gene. CDR3 length: 15 residues. CDR3 region: CSVGEGLAGYNKQFF. CDR3 sequence (DNA): TGCAGCGTTGGTGAGGGACTAGCGGGATACAATAAGCAGTTCTTC.

This sequence joins TRBV9 and TRBJ1-2, with a tentative D call TRBD1 (5 bases). The germline V and J ends were trimmed by 3 bases and 4 bases, with 16 bases remaining between them. Germline lookup yields CDR1 SGDLS and CDR2 YYNGEE. CDR3 length: 15 residues. CDR3 amino acids: CASSAGQITSYGYTF. In nucleotides, the CDR3 is TGTGCCAGCAGCGCCGGACAAATCACCAGCTATGGCTACACCTTC.

V is TRBV5-1 and J is TRBJ1-3; D possibly corresponds to TRBD1 (5 bases). Trimming stripped 5 bases from V and 2 bases from J, with 17 bases between. Looked up from germline, CDR1 is SGHRS and CDR2 is YFSETQ. The CDR3 contains 16 residues. The CDR3 is CASSPYAGPPGNTIYF. In DNA, the CDR3 is TGCGCCAGCAGTCCCTACGCAGGGCCCCCTGGAAACACCATATATTTT.

V and J are TRBV27 and TRBJ1-2, with D possibly matching TRBD1 (6 bases). CDR1 is MNHEY and CDR2 is SMNVEV in the germline V gene (reference sequence). This CDR3 contains 14 residues. Trimming took 5 bases from V and 5 from J, leaving 15 bases between them. The CDR3 coding sequence is TGTGCCAGCAGTCTCAAACCAGGGGTGTATGGCTACACCTTC. This gives the protein CASSLKPGVYGYTF.

The rearrangement uses TRBV5-4 and TRBJ2-7; 7 positions agree with TRBD1. Germline lookup yields CDR1 SGHNT and CDR2 YYREEE (reference sequence). V was clipped by 0 bases and J by 2 bases; unmatched bases: 5. This CDR3 has 15 amino acids. The CDR3 nucleotides are TGTGCCAGCAGCTTGGGGGGGACAGTTACCTACGAGCAGTACTTC. Translated: CASSLGGTVTYEQYF.

This clone appeared a few times. The genes are TRBV6-4 and TRBJ2-6, with 11 bases that match TRBD1. Trimming at V came to 3 bases and at J to 0 bases, leaving 1 base not matched to a gene. The germline gives CDR1 MRHNA, CDR2 SNTAGT. There are 17 residues in the CDR3. The CDR3 DNA is TGTGCCAGCAGTGAAGGGACAGGGGGCTCTGGGGCCAACGTCCTGACTTTC. Translating gives CASSEGTGGSGANVLTF.

The chain is built from TRBV5-1 and TRBJ2-6; 10 positions match TRBD1. The trim removed 0 bases at V and 4 bases at J, leaving 4 bases unmatched. This CDR3 has 17 amino acids. Germline values: CDR1 SGHRS, CDR2 YFSETQ. The DNA for the CDR3 is TGCGCCAGCAGCTTGGGGGACAGGGGTACCGGGGCCAACGTCCTGACTTTC. This translates into CASSLGDRGTGANVLTF.

The V gene is TRBV4-1, the J gene TRBJ2-1; 9 bases align to TRBD2. This CDR3 is built from 17 residues. Germline-derived CDR1 and CDR2 are MGHRA and YSYEKL. V trimming: 6 bases; J trimming: 0 bases; junction bases outside the gene matches: 9. CDR3 DNA: TGCGCCAGCAGTGCCGGCGGGGGGGCCCTCTCCTACAATGAGCAGTTCTTC. It encodes CASSAGGGALSYNEQFF.

The rearrangement links TRBV9 to TRBJ2-1; TRBD2 matches at 7 bases. Per the germline V gene, CDR1 is SGDLS and CDR2 is YYNGEE. J lost 4 bases, V lost 0 bases, and 7 bases had no gene match. CDR3 length: 16 residues. CDR3: CASSVGAGGMYNEQFF. As DNA, the CDR3 is TGTGCCAGCAGCGTAGGTGCCGGGGGGATGTACAATGAGCAGTTCTTC.

The chain couples TRBV9 to TRBJ1-4; TRBD1 matches 10 bases. Germline V gene data show CDR1 as SGDLS and CDR2 as YYNGEE. Unmatched junction bases numbered 7, after V lost 2 bases and J lost 0 bases. The CDR3 is made up of 18 amino acids. The CDR3 is CASSVGTGTGATNEKLFF. The DNA of the CDR3 is TGTGCCAGCAGCGTGGGAACCGGGACAGGGGCAACTAATGAAAAACTGTTTTTT.

This rearrangement joins TRBV9 to TRBJ2-3, with D tentatively TRBD2 (7 bases). The CDR3 extends over 18 amino acids. The V end lost 3 bases, the J end lost 0 bases, and 20 bases lay between the germline ends. Germline assignment: CDR1 SGDLS and CDR2 YYNGEE. CDR3 bases: TGTGCCAGCAGCGCCCGGGTGGGCGGGGGCGCCAGCACAGATACGCAGTATTTT. Protein: CASSARVGGGASTDTQYF.

Here the CDR3 reads CASSLSGTSGGRGETQYF. The DNA for the CDR3 is TGTGCCAGCAGCTTATCAGGGACTAGCGGGGGGCGAGGAGAGACCCAGTACTTC. The genes are TRBV7-8 and TRBJ2-5; 15 bases agree with TRBD2. The CDR3 contains 18 residues. The ends lost 2 bases at V and 4 bases at J; junction bases unmatched: 8. Germline loops: CDR1 SGHVS, CDR2 FQNEAQ. The variable domain in full, with the rest retrieved from reference TRBV7-8 and TRBJ2-5, is GAGVSQSPRYKVAKRGQDVALRCDPISGHVSLFWYQQALGQGPEFLTYFQNEAQLDKSGLPSDRFFAERPEGSVSTLKIQRTQQEDSAVYLCASSLSGTSGGRGETQYFGPGTRLLVL.

The chain couples TRBV6-5 to TRBJ1-2, with 8 bases that match TRBD1. The CDR3 consists of 15 residues. With 2 bases clipped from V and 8 bases from J, the junction kept 10 bases outside the gene matches. Germline CDR1 MNHEY, CDR2 SVGAGI. The DNA of the CDR3 is TGTGCCAGCAGTTACCCAGGACAGGGTGTAGACGGCTACACCTTC. This encodes CASSYPGQGVDGYTF.

The chain links TRBV5-6 to TRBJ2-1, with D perhaps matching TRBD1 (5 bases). Germline-derived CDR1 and CDR2 are SGHDT and YYEEEE. The V end was cut by 0 bases, the J end by 4 bases, with 8 bases between. The CDR3 has 14 amino acids. CDR3 sequence (DNA): TGTGCCAGCAGCTTGGAACAGGTTTACAATGAGCAGTTCTTC. Its translation is CASSLEQVYNEQFF.

This clone turned up a few times. J is TRBJ2-1 and V is TRBV6-6, with 8 bases identical to TRBD2. Germline CDR1 reads MNHNY; CDR2 reads SVGAGI (reference sequence). This CDR3 is 15 amino acids long. Trimming cost V 4 bases and J 7 bases; bases outside gene matches: 9. This chain's CDR3 is CASSWPSGGENEQFF. CDR3 bases: TGTGCCAGCAGTTGGCCCAGCGGGGGAGAGAATGAGCAGTTCTTC.

The V gene is TRBV7-2, the J gene TRBJ2-2, with 8 bases lining up with TRBD2. Looked up from germline, CDR1 is SGHTA and CDR2 is FQGNSA. Germline trimming cut 6 bases from V and 0 bases from J; bases unmatched to any gene: 9. CDR3 length: 17 amino acids. CDR3 coding DNA: TGTGCCAGCAGTAGGGAGGGAGCGGGGGCGAACACCGGGGAGCTGTTTTTT. Protein sequence: CASSREGAGANTGELFF.

This chain links TRBV19 with TRBJ2-2; a possible D gene is TRBD2 (7 bases). This CDR3 spans 17 amino acids. The germline V gene has CDR1 LNHDA and CDR2 SQIVND (reference sequence). Between the trimmed V and J ends, which lost 7 bases and 0 bases, there was a span of 18 bases. CDR3 nucleotides: TGTGCCAGTAAGGCGAACTTGGGGGGGCCGAACACCGGGGAGCTGTTTTTT. Its protein is CASKANLGGPNTGELFF.

This clone was picked up one time. The CDR3 is CASSHPGGYKETQYF. The CDR3 bases are TGTGCCAGCAGCCACCCAGGGGGGTATAAAGAGACCCAGTACTTC. The chain employs TRBV4-2 and TRBJ2-5; weak D call: TRBD1 (7 bases). The CDR3 consists of 15 residues. Germline V gene data show CDR1 as LGHNA and CDR2 as YNFKEQ. The V and J ends lost 3 bases and 3 bases respectively, with 14 bases between them.

Of note for this clone: Other nucleotide sequences from this sample produce the same CDR3. This chain joins TRBV25-1 and TRBJ2-1; a weak D match, TRBD1 (8 bases). V was pared by 2 bases and J by 7 bases, with 15 bases between. Per the germline V gene, CDR1 is MGHDK and CDR2 is SYGVNS. The CDR3 sequence is 15 residues long. The DNA of the CDR3 is TGTGCCAGCAGTGAACTTGGACAGGGAGGGAATGAGCAGTTCTTC. Protein sequence: CASSELGQGGNEQFF. Using reference TRBV25-1 and TRBJ2-1 for the parts outside the CDR3, the full variable domain is EADIYQTPRYLVIGTGKKITLECSQTMGHDKMYWYQQDPGMELHLIHYSYGVNSTEKGDLSSESTVSRIRTEHFPLTLESARPSHTSQYLCASSELGQGGNEQFFGPGTRLTVL.

This clone was recorded only once. The rearrangement links TRBV6-5 to TRBJ2-1; possible D gene TRBD1, 6 bases. CDR3 length: 12 residues. Per the germline V gene, CDR1 is MNHEY and CDR2 is SVGAGI. V lost 7 bases to trimming and J lost 14 bases, with 18 bases between them. This chain's CDR3 is CASTSIGQSEFF. CDR3 coding DNA: TGTGCCAGCACCTCTATCGGACAGAGCGAGTTCTTC.

V and J are TRBV7-6 and TRBJ2-7; 9 bases match TRBD1. J gave up 2 bases and V 3 bases, and 2 bases lay outside the gene matches. Looked up from germline, CDR1 is SGHVS and CDR2 is FNYEAQ. The CDR3 extends over 14 amino acids. CDR3 loop: CASSLDRGAYEQYF. The CDR3 DNA sequence: TGTGCCAGCAGCTTGGACAGGGGAGCCTACGAGCAGTACTTC.

The chain couples TRBV4-3 to TRBJ2-3; TRBD2 matches 9 bases. This CDR3 region has 17 residues. The ends lost 4 bases at V and 4 bases at J; junction bases unmatched: 12. The V gene's germline CDR1 is LGHNA and CDR2 YSLEER. The CDR3 region is CASSRDRLAVSADTQYF. DNA of the CDR3: TGCGCCAGCAGCCGGGATCGACTAGCGGTTTCGGCAGATACGCAGTATTTT.

This clone was seen just once. The chain employs TRBV7-2 and TRBJ2-7; 7 bases fit TRBD2. V was pared by 4 bases and J by 1 base, with 10 bases of the junction left unmatched. Germline assignment: CDR1 SGHTA and CDR2 FQGNSA. This CDR3 is built from 16 residues. The CDR3, as DNA: TGTGCCAGCAGCTCGGGGGACTACCTCAGGTCCTACGAGCAGTACTTC. The encoded protein is CASSSGDYLRSYEQYF.